This T cell receptor (beta chain) emerged from a study of blood T cell repertoires in COVID-19. Study summary: Some COVID-19 samples were acute and others convalescent; all came from the United States, Italy and Spain. Nucleic acid was either cDNA or gDNA, and it came from T cells, B-cell-depleted T cells, or PBMCs.

Germline CDR1 is SGHTA and CDR2 is FQGTGA. J gave up 3 bases and V 4 bases, and 2 bases lay outside the gene matches. The CDR3 covers 15 residues. Per the original data handling: The assay estimated nucleated cells by amplifying reference gene primers. Profiled with immunoSEQ multiplex PCR; TCRdb holds only in-frame clones, not every one. D and trimming come from the DNA, and the V and J calls and clone size come from that table. This sample has about 60,000 clones, with 80% to 90% found just once. This TCR was sampled from a man in his sixties with acute or convalescent COVID-19. The V call is TRBV7-3, the J call TRBJ2-2, with TRBD1 matching 10 bases. The sequenced sample consisted of peripheral blood. CDR3 sequence reads: CASSSGQGDTGELFF. The DNA of the CDR3 is TGTGCCAGCAGCTCTGGACAGGGGGACACCGGGGAGCTGTTTTTT.